These 20 T cell receptor beta chains came from one sample sequenced in a study of cytomegalovirus exposure and HLA in healthy donors. The PCR was carried out with 60 Vbeta primers and 13 Jbeta primers. Produced via immunoSEQ multiplex PCR; TCRdb's table is partial and in-frame only. Here the sample spans 80,000 to 90,000 clones, approximately 82% being singletons. The sequenced sample was PBMCs. The receptors derive from a middle-aged man in good health and CMV-seronegative.

V is TRBV11-2 and J is TRBJ2-3; 7 nucleotides line up with TRBD2. The CDR3 totals 16 residues. Germline V gives CDR1 SGHAT, CDR2 FQNNGV. The V segment lost 1 base and the J segment 0 bases; nucleotides outside the gene matches: 4. The CDR3 DNA is TGTGCCAGCAGCTTAGCGCTTAGCGGGAGCACAGATACGCAGTATTTT. This sequence encodes CASSLALSGSTDTQYF.

This clone showed up just a few times. The gene calls are TRBV19 and TRBJ1-1, with 10 nucleotides matching TRBD1. Looked up from germline, CDR1 is LNHDA and CDR2 is SQIVND (reference sequence). J lost 3 bases, V lost 6 bases, and 7 bases had no gene match. This CDR3 spans 15 amino acids. CDR3 region: CASSRGGQGDTEAFF. The CDR3 DNA reads as TGTGCCAGTAGCCGGGGAGGACAGGGGGACACTGAAGCTTTCTTT.

The chain links TRBV28 to TRBJ1-5; TRBD1 might be the D (5 bases). The CDR3 totals 14 residues. Trimming cost V 5 bases and J 2 bases, with 10 bases left between them. The germline CDR1 and CDR2 sequences are MDHEN and SYDVKM. CDR3 nucleotide sequence: TGTGCCAGCAGTCACAGGACGGGCAATCAGCCCCAGCATTTT. Its protein is CASSHRTGNQPQHF.

This rearrangement joins TRBV7-9 to TRBJ2-2, with TRBD1 matching 7 bases. CDR1 is SEHNR and CDR2 is FQNEAQ in the germline V gene (reference sequence). J was trimmed by 1 base and V by 5 bases; bases with no gene match: 4. There are 15 residues in the CDR3. For the CDR3, the DNA is TGTGCCAGCAGCAATCAGGGGGAGAACACCGGGGAGCTGTTTTTT. Its translation is CASSNQGENTGELFF.

The genes are TRBV15 and TRBJ1-3; no definite D call. Germline-derived CDR1 and CDR2 are LNHNV and YYDKDF (reference sequence). V dropped 5 bases and J dropped 0 bases, with 8 bases sitting between them. The CDR3 is made up of 14 amino acids. The CDR3 DNA sequence: TGTGCCACCAGCCCAGAACGCTCTGGAAACACCATATATTTT. Encoded protein: CATSPERSGNTIYF. The complete variable domain, with remaining parts taken from reference TRBV15 and TRBJ1-3, reads DAMVIQNPRYQVTQFGKPVTLSCSQTLNHNVMYWYQQKSSQAPKLLFHYYDKDFNNEADTPDNFQSRRPNTSFCFLDIRSPGLGDTAMYLCATSPERSGNTIYFGEGSWLTVV.

V gene TRBV5-1 combines with J gene TRBJ2-1, with D tentatively TRBD2 (6 bases). V was trimmed by 0 bases and J by 7 bases, leaving 14 bases between them. Germline V gives CDR1 SGHRS, CDR2 YFSETQ. This CDR3 is 15 amino acids long. This CDR3 reads CASSLAGGGDNEQFF. CDR3 DNA sequence: TGCGCCAGCAGCTTGGCTGGCGGAGGGGATAATGAGCAGTTCTTC.

The sample holds many counts of this clone. The rearrangement links TRBV7-3 to TRBJ1-1, with D hard to call. The CDR3 loop spans 13 amino acids. CDR1 is SGHTA, CDR2 FQGTGA, per germline. V lost 4 bases and J 0 bases, leaving 6 bases between the germline ends. CDR3: CASSSSVNTEAFF. CDR3 DNA sequence: TGTGCCAGCAGCTCCTCAGTGAACACTGAAGCTTTCTTT.

The rearrangement links TRBV2 to TRBJ1-4; no clear D. This CDR3 is built from 13 residues. V lost 4 bases and J 3 bases, leaving 6 bases between the germline ends. Germline V gene lookup returns CDR1 SNHLY and CDR2 FYNNEI. Here the CDR3 reads CASSGSANEKLFF. The CDR3 DNA reads as TGTGCCAGCAGTGGCTCGGCTAATGAAAAACTGTTTTTT.

The rearrangement joins TRBV19 to TRBJ2-1; 8 nucleotides line up with TRBD2. Germline V lookup: CDR1 LNHDA, CDR2 SQIVND (reference sequence). V was clipped by 5 bases and J by 6 bases; unmatched bases: 9. CDR3 length: 15 amino acids. The CDR3 bases are TGTGCCAGTAGTTTGCGGCGGGGGGCGGGCAATGAGCAGTTCTTC. Protein: CASSLRRGAGNEQFF.

This chain uses TRBV5-4 with TRBJ1-1, with a weak D call TRBD1 (5 bases). The CDR3 consists of 15 residues. V was shortened by 0 bases and J by 4 bases, with 13 bases between the two germline ends. CDR1 is SGHNT and CDR2 is YYREEE in the germline V gene (reference sequence). The chain's CDR3 is CASSLEPGIITEAFF. CDR3 DNA sequence: TGTGCCAGCAGCTTGGAACCAGGGATAATCACTGAAGCTTTCTTT.

Concerning this clone: The junction and the germline gene differ at one end; a read error may be behind it. The chain is built from TRBV7-9 and TRBJ1-5; TRBD1 might be the D (5 bases). There are 13 residues in the CDR3. CDR1 and CDR2 (germline): SEHNR, FQNEAQ (reference sequence). Here the CDR3 reads CSSSPTVNQPQHF. CDR3 DNA: TGTTCCAGCAGCCCGACAGTCAATCAGCCCCAGCATTTT.

The rearrangement joins TRBV2 to TRBJ2-2, with a possible D match to TRBD2 (5 bases). Trimming pared 10 bases from V and 3 bases from J, leaving 18 bases between. The germline V gene has CDR1 SNHLY and CDR2 FYNNEI. The CDR3 has 15 residues. The CDR3 sequence: CATIGSGIDTGELFF. In DNA form, the CDR3 reads TGTGCCACCATCGGGTCGGGGATCGACACCGGGGAGCTGTTTTTT.

V gene TRBV5-1 combines with J gene TRBJ2-7, with D possibly TRBD1 on 5 matching bases. Germline assignment: CDR1 SGHRS and CDR2 YFSETQ. V shed 0 bases and J shed 0 bases, with 10 bases lying between them. The length of the CDR3 is 15 residues. This CDR3 is CASSLGQLHSYEQYF. CDR3 DNA: TGCGCCAGCAGCTTGGGACAGTTACACTCCTACGAGCAGTACTTC.

V and J are TRBV7-8 and TRBJ1-2; D is possibly TRBD1 (5 bases). Germline values: CDR1 SGHVS, CDR2 FQNEAQ. Trimming left V 4 bases short and J 4 bases short, with 25 bases between. The CDR3 has 18 residues. CDR3 nucleotides: TGTGCCAGCAGCTCTTACGCCTCGGGGGTCGACCTGACCTATGGCTACACCTTC. This translates into CASSSYASGVDLTYGYTF.

The chain employs TRBV6-5 and TRBJ2-3; 7 bases line up with TRBD1. Unmatched junction bases numbered 3, after V lost 2 bases and J lost 1 base. Germline assignment: CDR1 MNHEY and CDR2 SVGAGI. The CDR3 covers 15 residues. CDR3 nucleotides: TGTGCCAGCAGTTACGCAGGGACAGGCACAGATACGCAGTATTTT. It translates to CASSYAGTGTDTQYF.

The rearrangement joins TRBV6-1 to TRBJ1-5, with a tentative D call TRBD1 (6 bases). The CDR3 is 14 amino acids. V lost 6 bases, J lost 3 bases, and 12 bases lay in between. Germline V gives CDR1 MNHNS, CDR2 SASEGT. CDR3 sequence: CASSPTGFNQPQHF. The CDR3 nucleotides are TGTGCCAGCAGCCCCACAGGGTTCAATCAGCCCCAGCATTTT.

This clone was seen a single time. The V gene is TRBV19, the J gene TRBJ1-1; D not certain. Germline assignment: CDR1 LNHDA and CDR2 SQIVND (reference sequence). Trimming took off 3 bases at V and 6 bases at J, with 14 bases between the two ends. The CDR3 is 14 residues long. This CDR3 reads CASSIGGVGPEAFF. CDR3 coding DNA: TGTGCCAGTAGTATTGGCGGGGTCGGCCCTGAAGCTTTCTTT.

The chain recombines TRBV4-1 with TRBJ1-6; possible D gene TRBD1, 5 bases. Trimming removed 1 base from V and 6 bases from J, with 16 bases in between. Germline CDR1 MGHRA, CDR2 YSYEKL. CDR3 length: 17 amino acids. The DNA of the CDR3 is TGCGCCAGCAGCCAAGTTTTAGCGGGGGGAGTTAATTCACCCCTCCACTTT. It codes for CASSQVLAGGVNSPLHF.

Only a few counts were recorded for this clone. The chain has TRBV19 and TRBJ1-1, with 7 bases that match TRBD1. Losses at the gene ends were 5 bases for V and 2 bases for J; bases not matched to a gene: 11. This CDR3 comprises 16 residues. CDR1 is LNHDA, CDR2 SQIVND, per germline (reference sequence). The CDR3 loop is CASSSWGTVANTEAFF. For the CDR3, the DNA is TGTGCCAGTAGTTCATGGGGGACAGTTGCCAACACTGAAGCTTTCTTT.

J is TRBJ1-4 and V is TRBV18; maybe TRBD1 (6 bases). CDR1 is KGHSH and CDR2 is LQKENI in the germline V gene. With 6 bases removed from V and 4 bases from J, the gap between germline ends came to 12 bases. The CDR3 covers 14 residues. CDR3 nucleotide sequence: TGTGCCAGCTCGCCGGACAGCTATAATGAAAAACTGTTTTTT. Residues: CASSPDSYNEKLFF.